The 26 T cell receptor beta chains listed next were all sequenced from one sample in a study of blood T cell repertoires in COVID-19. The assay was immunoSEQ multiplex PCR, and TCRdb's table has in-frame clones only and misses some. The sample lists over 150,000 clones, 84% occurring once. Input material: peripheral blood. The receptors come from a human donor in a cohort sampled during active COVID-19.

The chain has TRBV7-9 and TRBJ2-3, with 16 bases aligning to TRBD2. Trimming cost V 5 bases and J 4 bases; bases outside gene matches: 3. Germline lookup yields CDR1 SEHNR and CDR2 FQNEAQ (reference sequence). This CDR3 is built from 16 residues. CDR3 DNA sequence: TGTGCCAGCAGCCCAGGGACTAGCGGGAGGGCAGATACGCAGTATTTT. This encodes CASSPGTSGRADTQYF.

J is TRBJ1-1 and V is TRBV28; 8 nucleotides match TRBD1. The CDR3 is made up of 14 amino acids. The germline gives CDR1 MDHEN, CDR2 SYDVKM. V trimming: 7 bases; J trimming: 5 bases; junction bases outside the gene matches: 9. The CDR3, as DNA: TGTGCCAGCACCCTGGGCAGGGGGCTGACTGAAGCTTTCTTT. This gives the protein CASTLGRGLTEAFF.

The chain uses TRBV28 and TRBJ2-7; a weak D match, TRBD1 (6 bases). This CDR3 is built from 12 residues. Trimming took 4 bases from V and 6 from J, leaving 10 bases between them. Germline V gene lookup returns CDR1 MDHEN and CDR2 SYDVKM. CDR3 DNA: TGTGCCAGCAGTTCCGGACAGCCCGAGCAGTACTTC. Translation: CASSSGQPEQYF.

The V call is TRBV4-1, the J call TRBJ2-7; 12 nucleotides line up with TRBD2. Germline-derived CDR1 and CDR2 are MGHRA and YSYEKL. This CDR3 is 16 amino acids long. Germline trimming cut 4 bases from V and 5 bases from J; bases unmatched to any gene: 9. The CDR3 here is CASSPLGLAGGHEQYF. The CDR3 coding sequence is TGCGCCAGCAGCCCCTTAGGGCTAGCGGGAGGGCACGAGCAGTACTTC.

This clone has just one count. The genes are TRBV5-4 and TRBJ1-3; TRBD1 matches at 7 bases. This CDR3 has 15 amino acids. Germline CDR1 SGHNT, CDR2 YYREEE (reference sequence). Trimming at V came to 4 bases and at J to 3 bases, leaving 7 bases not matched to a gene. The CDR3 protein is CASSLTTGSGNTIYF. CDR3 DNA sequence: TGTGCCAGCAGCCTCACGACAGGGAGTGGAAACACCATATATTTT.

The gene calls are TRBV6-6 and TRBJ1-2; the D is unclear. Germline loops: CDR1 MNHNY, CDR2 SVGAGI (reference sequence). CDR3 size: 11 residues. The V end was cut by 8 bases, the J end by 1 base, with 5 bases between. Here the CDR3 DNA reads TGTGCCAGCCGGAGTAACTATGGCTACACCTTC. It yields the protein CASRSNYGYTF.

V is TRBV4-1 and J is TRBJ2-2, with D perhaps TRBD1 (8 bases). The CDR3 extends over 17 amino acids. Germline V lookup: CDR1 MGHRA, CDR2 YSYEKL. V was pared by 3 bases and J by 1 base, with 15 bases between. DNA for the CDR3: TGCGCCAGCAGCCACCAAACAGGGGGGGAGAACACCGGGGAGCTGTTTTTT. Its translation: CASSHQTGGENTGELFF.

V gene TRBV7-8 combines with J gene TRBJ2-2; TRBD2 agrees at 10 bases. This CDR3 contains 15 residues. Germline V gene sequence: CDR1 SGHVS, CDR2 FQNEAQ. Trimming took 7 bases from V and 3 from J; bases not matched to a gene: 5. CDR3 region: CASIRGTSDTGELFF. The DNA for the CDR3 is TGTGCCAGCATCCGCGGGACTAGCGACACCGGGGAGCTGTTTTTT.

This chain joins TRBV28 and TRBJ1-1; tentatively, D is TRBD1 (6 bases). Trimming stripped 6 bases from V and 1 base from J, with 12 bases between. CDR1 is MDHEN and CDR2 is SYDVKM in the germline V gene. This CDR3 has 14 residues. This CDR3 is CASSGGQTNTEAFF. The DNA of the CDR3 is TGTGCCAGCAGCGGTGGACAGACGAACACTGAAGCTTTCTTT.

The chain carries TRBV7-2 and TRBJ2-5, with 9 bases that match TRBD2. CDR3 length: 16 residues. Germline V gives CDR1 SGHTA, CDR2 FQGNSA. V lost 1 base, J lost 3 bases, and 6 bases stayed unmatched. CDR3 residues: CASSLVPSGKKETQYF. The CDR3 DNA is TGTGCCAGCAGCTTAGTCCCTAGCGGGAAAAAAGAGACCCAGTACTTC.

The CDR3: CSASSGDTQYF. For the CDR3, the DNA is TGCAGTGCTAGCTCGGGAGATACGCAGTATTTT. J is TRBJ2-3 and V is TRBV20-1; D unclear. CDR3 size: 11 residues. Germline lookup yields CDR1 DFQATT and CDR2 SNEGSKA (reference sequence). The V end lost 3 bases, the J end lost 5 bases, and 6 bases lay between the germline ends.

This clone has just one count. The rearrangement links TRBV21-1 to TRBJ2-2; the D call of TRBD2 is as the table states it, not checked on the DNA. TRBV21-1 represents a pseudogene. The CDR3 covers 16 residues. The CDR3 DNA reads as TGTGCCAGCAGCAAAGGGATAGGAGGGAACACCGGGGAGCTGTTTTTT. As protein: CASSKGIGGNTGELFF.

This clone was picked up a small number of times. CDR3 bases: TGTGCCAGCAGCTTATCTTCGTCAGGACAAGAGACCCAGTACTTC. It yields the protein CASSLSSSGQETQYF. The chain links TRBV7-9 to TRBJ2-5; D gene uncertain. The length of the CDR3 is 15 residues. Germline CDR1 and CDR2: SEHNR and FQNEAQ (reference sequence). V was cut by 2 bases and J by 2 bases, with 12 bases left in between.

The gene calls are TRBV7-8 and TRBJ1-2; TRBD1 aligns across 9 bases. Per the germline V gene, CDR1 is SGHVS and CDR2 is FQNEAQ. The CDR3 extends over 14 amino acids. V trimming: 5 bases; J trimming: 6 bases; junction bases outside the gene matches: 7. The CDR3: CASSKAGTGNGYTF. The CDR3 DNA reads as TGTGCCAGCAGCAAAGCCGGGACAGGGAATGGCTACACCTTC.

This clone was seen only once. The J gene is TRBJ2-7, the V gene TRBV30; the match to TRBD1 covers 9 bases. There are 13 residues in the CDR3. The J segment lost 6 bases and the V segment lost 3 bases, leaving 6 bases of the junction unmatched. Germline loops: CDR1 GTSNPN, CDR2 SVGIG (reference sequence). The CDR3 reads CAWRSGQGSEQYF. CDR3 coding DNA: TGTGCCTGGAGATCCGGACAGGGGAGCGAGCAGTACTTC.

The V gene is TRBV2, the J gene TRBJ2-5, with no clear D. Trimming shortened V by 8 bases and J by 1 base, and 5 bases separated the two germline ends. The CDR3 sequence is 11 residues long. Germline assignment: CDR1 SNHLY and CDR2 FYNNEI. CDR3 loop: CASEIQETQYF. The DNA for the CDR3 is TGTGCCAGCGAGATCCAAGAGACCCAGTACTTC.

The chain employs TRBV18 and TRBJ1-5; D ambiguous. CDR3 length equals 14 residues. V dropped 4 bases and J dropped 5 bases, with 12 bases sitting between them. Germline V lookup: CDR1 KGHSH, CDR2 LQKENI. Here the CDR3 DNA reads TGTGCCAGCTCACAAGACCGACTCGATCAGCCCCAGCATTTT. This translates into CASSQDRLDQPQHF.

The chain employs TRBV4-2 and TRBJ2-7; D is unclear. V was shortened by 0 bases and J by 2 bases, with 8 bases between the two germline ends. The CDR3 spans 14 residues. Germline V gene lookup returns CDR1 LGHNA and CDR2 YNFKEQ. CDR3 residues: CASSQEIKTYEQYF. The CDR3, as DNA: TGTGCCAGCAGCCAAGAAATAAAAACCTACGAGCAGTACTTC.

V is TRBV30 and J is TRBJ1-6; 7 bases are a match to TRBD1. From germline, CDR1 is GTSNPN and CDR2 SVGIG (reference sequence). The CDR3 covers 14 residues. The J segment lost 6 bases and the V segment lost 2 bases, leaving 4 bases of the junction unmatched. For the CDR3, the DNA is TGTGCCTGGAGTATAGGACAGGTTAATTCACCCCTCCACTTT. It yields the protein CAWSIGQVNSPLHF.

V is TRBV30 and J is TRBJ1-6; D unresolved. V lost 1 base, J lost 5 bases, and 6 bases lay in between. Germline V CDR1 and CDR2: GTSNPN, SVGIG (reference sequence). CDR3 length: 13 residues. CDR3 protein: CAWSEQHNSPLHF. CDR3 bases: TGTGCCTGGAGTGAACAGCATAATTCACCCCTCCACTTT.

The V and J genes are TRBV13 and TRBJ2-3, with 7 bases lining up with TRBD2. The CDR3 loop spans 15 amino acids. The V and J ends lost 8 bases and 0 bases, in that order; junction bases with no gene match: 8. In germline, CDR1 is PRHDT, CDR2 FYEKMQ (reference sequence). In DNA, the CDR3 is TGTGCCAGCGGGGCGTGGGGGGGTAGCACAGATACGCAGTATTTT. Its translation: CASGAWGGSTDTQYF.

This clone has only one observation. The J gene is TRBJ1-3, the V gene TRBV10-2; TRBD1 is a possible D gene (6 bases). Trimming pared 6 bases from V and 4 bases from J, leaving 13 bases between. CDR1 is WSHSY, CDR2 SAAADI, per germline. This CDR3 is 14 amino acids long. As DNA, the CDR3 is TGCGCCAGCAGGTCCGGGGGGCTCGGAAACACCATATATTTT. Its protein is CASRSGGLGNTIYF.

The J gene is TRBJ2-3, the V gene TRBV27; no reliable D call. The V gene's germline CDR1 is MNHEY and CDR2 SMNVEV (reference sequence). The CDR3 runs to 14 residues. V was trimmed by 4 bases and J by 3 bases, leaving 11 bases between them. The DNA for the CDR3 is TGTGCCAGCAGTTCATCCCGCAGAACAGATACGCAGTATTTT. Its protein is CASSSSRRTDTQYF.

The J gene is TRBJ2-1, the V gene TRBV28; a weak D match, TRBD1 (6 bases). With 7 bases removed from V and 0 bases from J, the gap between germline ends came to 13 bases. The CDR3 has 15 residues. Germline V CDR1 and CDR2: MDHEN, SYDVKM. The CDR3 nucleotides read TGTGCCAGCAAACAACAGGGCCGCTCCTACAATGAGCAGTTCTTC. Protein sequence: CASKQQGRSYNEQFF.

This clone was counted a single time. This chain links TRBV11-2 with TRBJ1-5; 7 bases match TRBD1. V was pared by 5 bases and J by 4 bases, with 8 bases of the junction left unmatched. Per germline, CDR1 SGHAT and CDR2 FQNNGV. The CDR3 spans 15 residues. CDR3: CASSPTGSRNQPQHF. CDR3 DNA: TGTGCCAGCAGCCCGACAGGGAGCAGGAATCAGCCCCAGCATTTT. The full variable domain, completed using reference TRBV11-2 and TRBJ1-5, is EAGVAQSPRYKIIEKRQSVAFWCNPISGHATLYWYQQILGQGPKLLIQFQNNGVVDDSQLPKDRFSAERLKGVDSTLKIQPAKLEDSAVYLCASSPTGSRNQPQHFGDGTRLSIL.

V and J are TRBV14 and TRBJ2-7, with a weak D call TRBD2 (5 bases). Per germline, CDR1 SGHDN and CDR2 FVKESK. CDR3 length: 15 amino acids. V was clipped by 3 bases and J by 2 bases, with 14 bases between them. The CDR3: CASSHGIALTYEQYF. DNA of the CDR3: TGTGCCAGCAGCCACGGAATAGCGCTTACCTACGAGCAGTACTTC.